This T cell receptor (beta chain) was found in a study of blood T cell repertoires in COVID-19. Study background: The United States, Italy and Spain were the sources of the acute and convalescent COVID-19 samples. Sources were T cells, B-cell-depleted T cells, or PBMCs; the material itself was cDNA or gDNA.

Source study methods: Amplification of reference gene primers provided the estimated nucleated cell counts. Assay: immunoSEQ multiplex PCR; the TCRdb copy retains only in-frame clones and omits some. V, J and clone size derive from that table, while D and trimming were established from the DNA sequence. Among about 190,000 clones listed, over 75% were seen once. V was clipped by 0 bases and J by 2 bases, with 12 bases between them. This CDR3 spans 16 amino acids. Germline CDR1 is SGDLS and CDR2 is YYNGEE. This chain connects TRBV9 to TRBJ1-3; D uncertain. The specimen was peripheral blood. This clonotype originated in a man aged 50-60 years who had recovered from COVID-19. The CDR3 DNA follows: TGTGCCAGCAGCGTAGGACTCCTACTCACTGGAAACACCATATATTTT. The encoded protein is CASSVGLLLTGNTIYF.